This T cell receptor (beta chain) was recorded in a study of human T cells and chemical hapten exposure. Study outcomes and limitations: Positively correlated with patch test score were the counts of PT1 expanded TCRs.

Individual cDNA molecules (in the library) carried attached unique molecular identifiers. A single record per CDR3 protein comes from TCRdb applying MiXCR to the RACE reads. Here the sample spans some 340,000 distinct CDR3 sequences, roughly 6.9% being singletons. This clonotype showed up many times. The antigen remains unidentified. V was trimmed by 3 bases and J by 0 bases, leaving 8 bases between them. CDR3 length equals 14 residues. The V gene's germline CDR1 is MNHEY and CDR2 SVGAGI. The time point denotes: patch test 1, 2 weeks after DPC sensitization. Sample treatment: therapeutic diphenylcyclopropenone sensitization with weekly scalp DPC. Blood draws came first, before each patch test. Donors were 18 to 70-year-old alopecia patients suitable for DPC.

Material: whole blood, obtained in connection with sensitization to the hapten diphenylcyclopropenone (DPC). This rearrangement joins TRBV6-5 to TRBJ1-1; D gene ambiguous. The sequence was collected from a woman under 30 with alopecia areata. Some clones in this sample may be carry-over from other donors' samples. The CDR3 DNA reads as TGTGCCAGCAGTTATGGCCTCATGAACACTGAAGCTTTCTTT. Protein product: CASSYGLMNTEAFF.